This record looks at one TCR beta chain sequence and its context. Its antigen is not known. The CDR3 is 13 residues long. V lost 3 bases and J lost 9; bases outside the gene matches: 8. Germline assignment: CDR1 SGHDT and CDR2 YYEEEE. Libraries were prepared by immunoSEQ multiplex PCR; TCRdb keeps only in-frame clonotypes and omits some of them. Of around 980,000 clones listed, about four fifths are singletons. This sample is part of a study of shared clonotypes between healthy human individuals. Study-level points and caveats: Shared across a handful of donors were around 5% of the naive CD4 clonotypes. Donor clonotype sharing was expected to depend on sequencing depth.

The TCR originated in a man aged 18 to 30 in good health. Some clones in this sample may be carry-over from other donors' samples. V usage is TRBV5-6 and J usage is TRBJ2-5; 7 bases line up with TRBD1. The specimen sequenced was memory CD4+ T cells from PBMCs. Subset reported: CD45RA-negative fraction. DNA for the CDR3: TGTGCCAGCAGCTCAGGGACAGCTCGACCCCAGTACTTC. As protein: CASSSGTARPQYF.